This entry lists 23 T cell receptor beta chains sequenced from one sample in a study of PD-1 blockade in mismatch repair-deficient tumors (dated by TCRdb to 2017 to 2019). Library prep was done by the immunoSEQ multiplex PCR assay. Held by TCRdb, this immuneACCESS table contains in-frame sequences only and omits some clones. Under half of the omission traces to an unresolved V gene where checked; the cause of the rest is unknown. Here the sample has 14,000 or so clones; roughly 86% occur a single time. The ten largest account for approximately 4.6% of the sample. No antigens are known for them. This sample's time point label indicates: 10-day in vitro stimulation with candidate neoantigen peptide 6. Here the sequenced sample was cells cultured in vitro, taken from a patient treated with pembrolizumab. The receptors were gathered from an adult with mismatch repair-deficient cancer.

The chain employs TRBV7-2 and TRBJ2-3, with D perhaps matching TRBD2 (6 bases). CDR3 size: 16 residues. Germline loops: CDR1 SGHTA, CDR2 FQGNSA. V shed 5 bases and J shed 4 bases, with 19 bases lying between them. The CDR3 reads CASSRRVGSPADTQYF. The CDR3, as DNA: TGTGCCAGCAGCCGCCGGGTCGGGAGTCCCGCAGATACGCAGTATTTT.

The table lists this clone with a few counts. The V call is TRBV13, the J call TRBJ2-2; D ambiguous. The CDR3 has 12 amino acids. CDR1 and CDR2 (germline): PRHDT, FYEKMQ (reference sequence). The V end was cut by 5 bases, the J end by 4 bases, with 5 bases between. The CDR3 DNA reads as TGTGCCAGCAGCCTCACCACCGGGGAGCTGTTTTTT. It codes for CASSLTTGELFF.

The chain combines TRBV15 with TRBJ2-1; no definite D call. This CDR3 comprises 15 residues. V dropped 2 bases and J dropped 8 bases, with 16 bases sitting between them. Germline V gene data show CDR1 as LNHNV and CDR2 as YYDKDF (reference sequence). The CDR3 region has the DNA TGTGCCACCAGCAGATCCTACCTCCGGGTAGATGAGCAGTTCTTC. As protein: CATSRSYLRVDEQFF.

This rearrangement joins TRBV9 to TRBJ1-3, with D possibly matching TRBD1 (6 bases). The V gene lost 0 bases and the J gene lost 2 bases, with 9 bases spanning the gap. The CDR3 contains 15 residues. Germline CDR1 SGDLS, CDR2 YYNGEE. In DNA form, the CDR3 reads TGTGCCAGCAGCGTAGGCCCAGGGGCTGGAAACACCATATATTTT. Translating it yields CASSVGPGAGNTIYF.

The CDR3, as DNA: TGTGCCAGTATGGGAGCGGGCCTATCCCCTTGGCAGTTCTTC. Its translation is CASMGAGLSPWQFF. This chain uses TRBV19 with TRBJ2-1; weak D call: TRBD2 (6 bases). Looked up from germline, CDR1 is LNHDA and CDR2 is SQIVND (reference sequence). The CDR3 totals 14 residues. Trimming shortened V by 7 bases and J by 12 bases, and 22 bases separated the two germline ends.

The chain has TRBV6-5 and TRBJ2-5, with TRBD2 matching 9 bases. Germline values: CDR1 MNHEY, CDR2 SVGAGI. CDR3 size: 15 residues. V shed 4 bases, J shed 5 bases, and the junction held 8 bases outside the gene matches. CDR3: CASSFSVAGAETQYF. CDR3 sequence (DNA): TGTGCCAGCAGTTTTTCCGTAGCGGGAGCGGAGACCCAGTACTTC.

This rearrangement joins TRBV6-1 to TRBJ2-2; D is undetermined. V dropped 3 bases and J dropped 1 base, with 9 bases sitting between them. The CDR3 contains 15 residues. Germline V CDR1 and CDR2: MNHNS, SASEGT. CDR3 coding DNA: TGTGCCAGCAGTGAGGTGGTGCTGAACACCGGGGAGCTGTTTTTT. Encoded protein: CASSEVVLNTGELFF.

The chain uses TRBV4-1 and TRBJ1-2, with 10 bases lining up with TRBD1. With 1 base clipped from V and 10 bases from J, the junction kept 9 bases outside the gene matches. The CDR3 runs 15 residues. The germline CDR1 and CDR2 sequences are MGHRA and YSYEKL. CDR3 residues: CASSQVAGTGAFYTF. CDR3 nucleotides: TGCGCCAGCAGCCAAGTAGCTGGGACAGGGGCATTCTACACCTTC.

Here the CDR3 DNA reads TGTGCCAGCAGCCTGGACGGAAACTATGGCTACACCTTC. This encodes CASSLDGNYGYTF. The J gene is TRBJ1-2, the V gene TRBV5-4; D ambiguous. The ends were cut back, 4 bases at V and 2 bases at J, with 9 bases in the middle. The CDR3 length is 13 residues. Germline assignment: CDR1 SGHNT and CDR2 YYREEE (reference sequence).

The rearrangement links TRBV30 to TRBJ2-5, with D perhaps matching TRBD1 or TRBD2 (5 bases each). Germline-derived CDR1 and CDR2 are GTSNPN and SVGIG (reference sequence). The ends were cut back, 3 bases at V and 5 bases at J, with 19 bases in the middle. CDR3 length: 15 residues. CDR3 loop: CAWRAALRAGETQYF. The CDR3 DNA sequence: TGTGCCTGGAGGGCCGCCTTGAGGGCAGGGGAGACCCAGTACTTC. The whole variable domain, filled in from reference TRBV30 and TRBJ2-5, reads SQTIHQWPATLVQPVGSPLSLECTVEGTSNPNLYWYRQAAGRGLQLLFYSVGIGQISSEVPQNLSASRPQDRQFILSSKKLLLSDSGFYLCAWRAALRAGETQYFGPGTRLLVL.

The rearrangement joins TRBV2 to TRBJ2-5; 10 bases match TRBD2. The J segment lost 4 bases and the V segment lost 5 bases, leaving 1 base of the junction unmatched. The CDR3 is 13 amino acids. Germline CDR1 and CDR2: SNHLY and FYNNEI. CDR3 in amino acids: CASSIAGGETQYF. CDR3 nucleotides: TGTGCCAGCAGTATAGCGGGAGGAGAGACCCAGTACTTC. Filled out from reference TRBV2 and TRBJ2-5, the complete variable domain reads EPEVTQTPSHQVTQMGQEVILRCVPISNHLYFYWYRQILGQKVEFLVSFYNNEISEKSEIFDDQFSVERPDGSNFTLKIRSTKLEDSAMYFCASSIAGGETQYFGPGTRLLVL.

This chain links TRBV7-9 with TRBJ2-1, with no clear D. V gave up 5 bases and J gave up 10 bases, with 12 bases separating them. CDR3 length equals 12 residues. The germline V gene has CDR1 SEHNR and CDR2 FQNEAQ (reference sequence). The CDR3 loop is CASSPTVAEQFF. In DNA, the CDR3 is TGTGCCAGCAGCCCCACCGTAGCCGAGCAGTTCTTC.

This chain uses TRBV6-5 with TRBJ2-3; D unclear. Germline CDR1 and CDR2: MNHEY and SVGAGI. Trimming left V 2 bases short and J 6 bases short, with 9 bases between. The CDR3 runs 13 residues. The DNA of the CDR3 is TGTGCCAGCAGTTACCGGCGTCAGGATACGCAGTATTTT. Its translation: CASSYRRQDTQYF.

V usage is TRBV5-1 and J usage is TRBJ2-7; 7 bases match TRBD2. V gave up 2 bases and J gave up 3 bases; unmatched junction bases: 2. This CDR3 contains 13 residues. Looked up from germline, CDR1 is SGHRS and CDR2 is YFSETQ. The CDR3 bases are TGCGCCAGCAGCTTCGGGACTAACTACGAGCAGTACTTC. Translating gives CASSFGTNYEQYF.

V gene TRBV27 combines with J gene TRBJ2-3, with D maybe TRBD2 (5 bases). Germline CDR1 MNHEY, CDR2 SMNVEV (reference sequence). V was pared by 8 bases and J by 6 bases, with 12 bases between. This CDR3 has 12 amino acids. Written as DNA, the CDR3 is TGTGCCAGCCGGGGATTATCTGATACGCAGTATTTT. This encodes CASRGLSDTQYF.

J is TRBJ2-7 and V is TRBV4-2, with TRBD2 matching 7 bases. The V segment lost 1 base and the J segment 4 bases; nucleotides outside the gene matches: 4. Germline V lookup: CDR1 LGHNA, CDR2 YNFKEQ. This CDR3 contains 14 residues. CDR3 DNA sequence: TGTGCCAGCAGCCAAGGCGGGAGTATTTACGAGCAGTACTTC. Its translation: CASSQGGSIYEQYF.

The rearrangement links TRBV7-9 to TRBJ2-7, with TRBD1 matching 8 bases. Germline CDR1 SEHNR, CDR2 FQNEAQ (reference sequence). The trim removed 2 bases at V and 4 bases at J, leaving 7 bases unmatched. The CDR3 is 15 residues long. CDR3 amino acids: CASSLLRDRNYEQYF. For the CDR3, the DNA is TGTGCCAGCAGCTTACTCCGGGACAGGAATTACGAGCAGTACTTC.

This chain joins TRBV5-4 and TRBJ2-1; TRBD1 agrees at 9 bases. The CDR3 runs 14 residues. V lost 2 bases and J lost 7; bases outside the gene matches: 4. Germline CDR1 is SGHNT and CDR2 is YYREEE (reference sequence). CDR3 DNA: TGTGCCAGCAGCTTCGACAGGGGGGGGAATGAGCAGTTCTTC. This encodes CASSFDRGGNEQFF.

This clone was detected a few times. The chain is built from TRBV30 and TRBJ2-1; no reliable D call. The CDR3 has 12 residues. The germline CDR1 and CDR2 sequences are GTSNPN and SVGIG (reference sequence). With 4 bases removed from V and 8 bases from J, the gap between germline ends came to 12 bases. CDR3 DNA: TGTGCCTGGACCTCCTCCAGCGATGAGCAGTTCTTC. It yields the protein CAWTSSSDEQFF. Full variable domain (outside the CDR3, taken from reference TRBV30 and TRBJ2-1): SQTIHQWPATLVQPVGSPLSLECTVEGTSNPNLYWYRQAAGRGLQLLFYSVGIGQISSEVPQNLSASRPQDRQFILSSKKLLLSDSGFYLCAWTSSSDEQFFGPGTRLTVL.

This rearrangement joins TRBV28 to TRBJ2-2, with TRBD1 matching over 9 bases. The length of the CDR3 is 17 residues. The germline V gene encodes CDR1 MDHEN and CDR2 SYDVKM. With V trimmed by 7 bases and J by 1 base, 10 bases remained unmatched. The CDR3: CASTQSLGQGNTGELFF. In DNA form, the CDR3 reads TGTGCCAGCACCCAATCTTTGGGACAGGGGAACACCGGGGAGCTGTTTTTT.

CDR3 nucleotides: TGTGCCAGCAGCGGGGGGGACAGACCAGCTAACTATGGCTACACCTTC. Residues: CASSGGDRPANYGYTF. The V gene is TRBV7-9, the J gene TRBJ1-2; TRBD1 agrees at 7 bases. Per the germline V gene, CDR1 is SEHNR and CDR2 is FQNEAQ (reference sequence). Trimming at V came to 5 bases and at J to 0 bases, leaving 9 bases not matched to a gene. The CDR3 consists of 16 residues. The full variable domain, in which reference TRBV7-9 and TRBJ1-2 provide the parts outside the CDR3, is DTGVSQNPRHKITKRGQNVTFRCDPISEHNRLYWYRQTLGQGPEFLTYFQNEAQLEKSRLLSDRFSAERPKGSFSTLEIQRTEQGDSAMYLCASSGGDRPANYGYTFGSGTRLTVV.

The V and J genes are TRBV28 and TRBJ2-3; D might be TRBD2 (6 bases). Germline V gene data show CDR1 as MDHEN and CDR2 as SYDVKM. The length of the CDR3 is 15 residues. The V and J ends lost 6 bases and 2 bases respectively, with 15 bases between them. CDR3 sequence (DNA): TGTGCCAGCAGCAGACTAGGGCTCGACACAGATACGCAGTATTTT. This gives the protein CASSRLGLDTDTQYF.

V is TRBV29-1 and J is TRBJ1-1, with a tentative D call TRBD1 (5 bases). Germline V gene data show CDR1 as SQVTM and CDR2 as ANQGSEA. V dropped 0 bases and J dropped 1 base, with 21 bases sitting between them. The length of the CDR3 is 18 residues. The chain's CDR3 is CSVEDHGREGWENTEAFF. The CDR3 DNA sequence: TGCAGCGTTGAAGATCATGGCAGGGAGGGGTGGGAGAACACTGAAGCTTTCTTT.